The 21 T cell receptor beta chains given below trace back to one sample, sequenced in a study of shared clonotypes between healthy human individuals. Some clones are missing from TCRdb's copy, which holds only in-frame ones; the method was immunoSEQ multiplex PCR. The sample shows roughly 1,100,000 clones, around 74% of them seen only once. The material sequenced was memory CD4+ T cells sorted from blood. Subset meaning: CD45RA-negative fraction. The receptors were sampled from a man younger than 30 in good health.

The chain recombines TRBV7-9 with TRBJ2-3, with a tentative D call TRBD1 (6 bases). Germline lookup yields CDR1 SEHNR and CDR2 FQNEAQ (reference sequence). Trimming cost V 3 bases and J 6 bases, with 10 bases left between them. The CDR3 runs 13 residues. CDR3 bases: TGTGCCAGCAGCTTCGGGACACCTGATACGCAGTATTTT. Translation: CASSFGTPDTQYF. Using reference TRBV7-9 and TRBJ2-3 for the parts outside the CDR3, the full variable domain is DTGVSQNPRHKITKRGQNVTFRCDPISEHNRLYWYRQTLGQGPEFLTYFQNEAQLEKSRLLSDRFSAERPKGSFSTLEIQRTEQGDSAMYLCASSFGTPDTQYFGPGTRLTVL.

A remark on this clone: The sample contains more than one DNA sequence encoding this CDR3. The genes are TRBV5-1 and TRBJ1-1; no clear D. The V end lost 0 bases, the J end lost 4 bases, and 10 bases lay between the germline ends. CDR1 is SGHRS and CDR2 is YFSETQ in the germline V gene. The length of the CDR3 is 14 residues. CDR3 sequence (DNA): TGCGCCAGCAGCTTGGTGGCAGGTTCCACTGAAGCTTTCTTT. This codes for CASSLVAGSTEAFF.

CDR3 loop: CASGVEQAAQYF. As DNA, the CDR3 is TGTGCCAGCGGCGTAGAGCAAGCGGCGCAGTACTTC. The chain employs TRBV11-2 and TRBJ2-7; tentative D call: TRBD2 (5 bases). V was trimmed by 8 bases and J by 9 bases, leaving 17 bases between them. CDR3 length: 12 residues. CDR1 is SGHAT and CDR2 is FQNNGV in the germline V gene. The variable domain in full, completed from reference TRBV11-2 and TRBJ2-7, reads EAGVAQSPRYKIIEKRQSVAFWCNPISGHATLYWYQQILGQGPKLLIQFQNNGVVDDSQLPKDRFSAERLKGVDSTLKIQPAKLEDSAVYLCASGVEQAAQYFGPGTRLTVT.

V and J are TRBV5-4 and TRBJ1-1, with 7 bases lining up with TRBD1. V trimming: 4 bases; J trimming: 0 bases; junction bases outside the gene matches: 12. This CDR3 spans 17 amino acids. The V gene's germline CDR1 is SGHNT and CDR2 YYREEE (reference sequence). The CDR3 sequence is CASSPWGQTTMNTEAFF. Written as DNA, the CDR3 is TGTGCCAGCAGCCCATGGGGACAGACAACTATGAACACTGAAGCTTTCTTT.

This clone was counted ten times or more. The V and J genes are TRBV29-1 and TRBJ2-7, with D maybe TRBD1 (6 bases). The CDR3 length is 14 residues. Per germline, CDR1 SQVTM and CDR2 ANQGSEA. V lost 1 base to trimming and J lost 4 bases, with 14 bases between them. In nucleotides, the CDR3 is TGCAGCGTTGAAGCCGGGACACATTTTTACGAGCAGTACTTC. This encodes CSVEAGTHFYEQYF.

The chain links TRBV7-8 to TRBJ2-2, with D uncertain. V dropped 1 base and J dropped 3 bases, with 15 bases sitting between them. The CDR3 is made up of 17 amino acids. Germline V gene sequence: CDR1 SGHVS, CDR2 FQNEAQ. CDR3 in amino acids: CASSLVPLGKDTGELFF. The CDR3 DNA reads TGTGCCAGCAGCTTAGTACCGCTAGGGAAGGACACCGGGGAGCTGTTTTTT. Drawing the rest from reference TRBV7-8 and TRBJ2-2, the complete variable domain is GAGVSQSPRYKVAKRGQDVALRCDPISGHVSLFWYQQALGQGPEFLTYFQNEAQLDKSGLPSDRFFAERPEGSVSTLKIQRTQQEDSAVYLCASSLVPLGKDTGELFFGEGSRLTVL.

The chain uses TRBV6-6 and TRBJ2-7; unclear D gene. Germline CDR1 and CDR2: MNHNY and SVGAGI (reference sequence). The CDR3 has 15 amino acids. V was clipped by 7 bases and J by 2 bases, with 18 bases between them. The CDR3: CASTWRTSKTYEQYF. The CDR3 DNA reads as TGTGCCAGCACTTGGCGGACCTCTAAAACCTACGAGCAGTACTTC.

The J gene is TRBJ2-7, the V gene TRBV5-1; D is uncertain. V was clipped by 5 bases and J by 0 bases, with 12 bases between them. Per the germline V gene, CDR1 is SGHRS and CDR2 is YFSETQ. CDR3 length: 14 amino acids. The CDR3 here is CASSGDGSSYEQYF. Written as DNA, the CDR3 is TGCGCCAGCAGTGGAGACGGAAGCTCCTACGAGCAGTACTTC.

CDR3 sequence (DNA): TGTGCCAGCAGCCGGGACGGACTGAACACCGGGGAGCTGTTTTTT. Amino acids: CASSRDGLNTGELFF. This chain uses TRBV11-2 with TRBJ2-2; tentatively, D is TRBD1 or TRBD2 (5 bases each). With 5 bases removed from V and 1 base from J, the gap between germline ends came to 11 bases. The germline CDR1 and CDR2 sequences are SGHAT and FQNNGV. The CDR3 runs to 15 residues.

This chain links TRBV30 with TRBJ1-4; D is perhaps TRBD1 (6 bases). V shed 0 bases and J shed 5 bases, with 13 bases lying between them. The germline CDR1 and CDR2 sequences are GTSNPN and SVGIG (reference sequence). This CDR3 contains 15 residues. This chain's CDR3 is CAWSVGRGLNEKLFF. The CDR3 coding sequence is TGTGCCTGGAGTGTTGGTAGGGGGTTGAATGAAAAACTGTTTTTT.

This clone appeared once. The gene calls are TRBV27 and TRBJ2-7, with D perhaps TRBD1 (7 bases). This CDR3 has 14 amino acids. V lost 6 bases and J 3 bases, leaving 15 bases between the germline ends. Per germline, CDR1 MNHEY and CDR2 SMNVEV (reference sequence). The CDR3 sequence: CASRRQGGFYEQYF. The CDR3 DNA follows: TGTGCCAGCAGGAGACAGGGAGGCTTCTACGAGCAGTACTTC.

On this clone itself: This could be a read error, since a much larger clone is one nucleotide away. Distinct nucleotide sequences in the sample also encode this CDR3. This chain uses TRBV6-6 with TRBJ2-7; D perhaps matches TRBD2 (6 bases). The CDR3 runs to 12 residues. V was cut by 5 bases and J by 3 bases, with 8 bases left in between. Germline V gene data show CDR1 as MNHNY and CDR2 as SVGAGI (reference sequence). As DNA, the CDR3 is TGTGCCAGCAGTAGGGACTTCTACGAGCAGTACTTC. Its protein product is CASSRDFYEQYF.

The chain is built from TRBV6-6 and TRBJ2-3; D may be TRBD2 (6 bases). Per germline, CDR1 MNHNY and CDR2 SVGAGI (reference sequence). This CDR3 spans 14 amino acids. The germline V and J ends were trimmed by 5 bases and 3 bases, with 12 bases remaining between them. CDR3 in amino acids: CASSIAAGTDTQYF. The CDR3 nucleotides are TGTGCCAGCAGTATAGCGGCGGGGACAGATACGCAGTATTTT.

This clone occurred many times. This rearrangement joins TRBV10-3 to TRBJ2-7; D is ambiguous. Trimming shortened V by 10 bases and J by 2 bases, and 12 bases separated the two germline ends. Germline values: CDR1 ENHRY, CDR2 SYGVKD. CDR3 length: 12 amino acids. This CDR3 is CATQDVTYEQYF. CDR3 nucleotides: TGTGCCACCCAGGACGTAACCTACGAGCAGTACTTC.

The table lists this clone with a few counts. The chain uses TRBV7-3 and TRBJ2-2; 7 bases are a match to TRBD1. From germline, CDR1 is SGHTA and CDR2 FQGTGA. V was pared by 6 bases and J by 4 bases, with 2 bases of the junction left unmatched. This CDR3 has 13 residues. CDR3 sequence reads: CASRTGPTGELFF. The CDR3 bases are TGTGCCAGCAGGACAGGGCCCACCGGGGAGCTGTTTTTT.

The chain uses TRBV7-2 and TRBJ1-2, with 8 bases lining up with TRBD1. CDR1 and CDR2 (germline): SGHTA, FQGNSA. Trimming removed 2 bases from V and 8 bases from J; junction bases left unmatched: 10. This CDR3 is 15 amino acids long. The CDR3 reads CASSLSRTGTGGYTF. The CDR3 DNA is TGTGCCAGCAGCTTATCCCGGACAGGGACGGGAGGCTACACCTTC.

This sequence joins TRBV6-6 and TRBJ2-5; D is unresolved. With 8 bases removed from V and 5 bases from J, the gap between germline ends came to 12 bases. Germline-derived CDR1 and CDR2 are MNHNY and SVGAGI (reference sequence). The CDR3 has 12 amino acids. CDR3 coding DNA: TGTGCCAGCCGGTGGACCGAGGAGACCCAGTACTTC. It translates to CASRWTEETQYF.

The genes are TRBV5-4 and TRBJ2-3, with TRBD1 matching over 12 bases. This CDR3 has 16 amino acids. Germline loops: CDR1 SGHNT, CDR2 YYREEE (reference sequence). V shed 3 bases, J shed 1 base, and the junction held 3 bases outside the gene matches. CDR3: CASSSGTGGGTDTQYF. The CDR3 DNA follows: TGTGCCAGCAGCTCCGGGACAGGGGGCGGCACAGATACGCAGTATTTT.

The chain uses TRBV30 and TRBJ1-2; D ambiguous. The germline V gene encodes CDR1 GTSNPN and CDR2 SVGIG (reference sequence). Trimming stripped 8 bases from V and 6 bases from J, with 16 bases between. The CDR3 extends over 12 amino acids. This CDR3 reads CARSTYGNGYTF. The CDR3 DNA follows: TGTGCCAGGTCCACGTATGGCAATGGCTACACCTTC.

V gene TRBV20-1 combines with J gene TRBJ1-2; 7 positions agree with TRBD1. The junction had 4 bases not matched to a gene; V was cut back by 8 bases and J by 4 bases. CDR1 is DFQATT, CDR2 SNEGSKA, per germline (reference sequence). The CDR3 is made up of 11 amino acids. In DNA, the CDR3 is TGCAGTCAGGGGGGTAGCTATGGCTACACCTTC. The encoded protein is CSQGGSYGYTF.

This clone has a handful of counts. The rearrangement uses TRBV11-2 and TRBJ1-1; no clear D. The V end was cut by 0 bases, the J end by 0 bases, with 11 bases between. The CDR3 has 16 amino acids. Germline V lookup: CDR1 SGHAT, CDR2 FQNNGV. The CDR3 protein is CASSLDRVAMNTEAFF. The CDR3 DNA reads as TGTGCCAGCAGCTTAGATCGCGTGGCCATGAACACTGAAGCTTTCTTT.